What follows are 3 T cell receptor beta chains derived from one specimen sequenced in a study of blood T cell repertoires in COVID-19. Measured with immunoSEQ multiplex PCR; TCRdb has only the in-frame clones, and not every one. The table lists a few hundred thousand clones, 82% of them singletons. The specimen sequenced was peripheral blood. These receptors were collected from a woman aged 18-30 years with acute or convalescent COVID-19.

This clone was counted only a few times. The chain uses TRBV30 and TRBJ2-7; TRBD2 matches at 10 bases. The CDR3 is 13 residues long. The V gene end was trimmed by 5 bases and the J gene end by 5 bases; junction bases not matched to a gene: 6. Germline V gene data show CDR1 as GTSNPN and CDR2 as SVGIG (reference sequence). CDR3 loop: CAWASGSFDEQYF. DNA of the CDR3: TGTGCCTGGGCTAGCGGGAGTTTCGACGAGCAGTACTTC.

The V and J genes are TRBV11-2 and TRBJ1-1, with 8 bases lining up with TRBD1. With 5 bases clipped from V and 4 bases from J, the junction kept 3 bases outside the gene matches. Germline-derived CDR1 and CDR2 are SGHAT and FQNNGV. The CDR3 is made up of 13 amino acids. In DNA form, the CDR3 reads TGTGCCAGCAGCCCCGACAGGGGCACTGAAGCTTTCTTT. It specifies CASSPDRGTEAFF.

V gene TRBV7-2 combines with J gene TRBJ2-7, with 10 bases fitting TRBD2. Germline lookup yields CDR1 SGHTA and CDR2 FQGNSA. There are 16 residues in the CDR3. Trimming removed 5 bases from V and 0 bases from J; junction bases left unmatched: 7. The CDR3 loop is CASSTSGISPSYEQYF. The CDR3 DNA follows: TGTGCCAGCAGCACTAGCGGGATCAGCCCCTCCTACGAGCAGTACTTC.